This T cell receptor beta chain appears in the sequencing data of a study of breast tumors, draining lymph nodes, adjacent tissues (dated by TCRdb to about 2016). Regarding the complete study: Breast cancer patients provided tumor, adjacent nontumor tissue and axillary lymph nodes, and the study compared the TCR beta repertoires across these three sources. The study was designed to assess the relationships and possible T-cell exchange between tumor, surrounding tissue and draining lymph node repertoires in human breast cancer. Overall study outcomes, separate from this receptor: Tumor and nontumor tissue repertoires were found to be significantly more similar in luminal-like than in basal-like breast cancer. Tumor T-cell repertoires showed less diversity than lymph node repertoires and more diversity than nontumor tissue repertoires, and tumor T-cell repertoires showed preferential V and J gene usage. The conclusion that tumor T cells originate in lymph nodes was framed as consistent with a hypothesis rather than directly demonstrated. A scenario in which most tumor T cells derive from the lymph node and then expand within tumor tissue was judged to be consistent with the data.

With regard to this clonotype: This clone's antigen is unknown. A single base separates this from a much larger clone, so it may be a read error.

Sequenced on an Illumina HiSeq 2000. TCR beta chain libraries were generated by multiplex PCR amplification. High-throughput sequencing was used to analyze the amplified TCR beta chain products. TCRdb handled the public reads itself, with Q25 trimming in fastp and clone calling in MiXCR, and kept productive beta chains. For every CDR3 protein sequence, its rows merge into one entry that carries the most common genes and DNA. The sample table shows some 49,000 distinct CDR3 sequences, and 23% are seen once. About 7.6% of the sample rests with the top ten. The clonotype originates from a female donor with breast cancer. Some clones in this sample may be carry-over from other donors' samples. Sequencing was performed on breast tumor tissue.

The encoded CDR3 is CASSFGGDSGANVLTF. The DNA reads TGTGCCAGCAGTTTTGGAGGAGACTCTGGGGCCAACGTCCTGACTTTC. The rearrangement joined TRBV27 to TRBJ2-6; D gene: possibly TRBD2, on 5 matching bases. Including the terminal cysteine and phenylalanine, the CDR3 comprises 16 residues. Only CDR3 DNA is held: 48 bases, read in frame from base 1. V was cut back by 3 bases and J by 0 bases, leaving a gap of 9 bases between them. CDR1 is given as MNHEY and CDR2 as SMNVEV, both from the germline V gene (reference sequence).